These 17 T cell receptor beta chains came from one sample sequenced in a study of blood T cells in healthy people across ages. A second roughly 7 to 11 cycle PCR used barcoded and J-beta primers. A single record per CDR3 protein comes from TCRdb applying MiXCR to the 5' RACE reads. The data hold over a million distinct CDR3 sequences, with 35% to 50% observed a single time. The source material was blood. All receptors derive from a woman in her sixties or seventies in good health.

Only a few counts were recorded for this clonotype. CDR3 sequence: CASSPGQGPQPQHF. The CDR3 DNA is TGTGCCAGCAGCCCGGGACAGGGACCTCAGCCCCAGCATTTT. The chain uses TRBV12-3 or TRBV12-4 and TRBJ1-5, with 9 nucleotides matching TRBD1. The CDR3 is 14 amino acids. The V and J ends lost 6 bases and 6 bases, in that order; junction bases with no gene match: 6.

The V call is TRBV20-1, the J call TRBJ2-1; a possible D gene is TRBD2 (5 bases). V lost 6 bases and J 2 bases, leaving 14 bases between the germline ends. This CDR3 has 14 amino acids. The germline CDR1 and CDR2 sequences are DFQATT and SNEGSKA (reference sequence). CDR3 sequence reads: CSASILGTYNEQFF. The CDR3 nucleotides read TGCAGTGCCTCAATACTAGGCACCTACAATGAGCAGTTCTTC.

This clonotype showed up just once. The V gene is TRBV5-1, the J gene TRBJ1-2; 11 bases line up with TRBD1. The CDR3 length is 14 residues. After removal of 2 bases from V and 7 bases from J, the junction contained 4 bases not matched to a gene. Per the germline V gene, CDR1 is SGHRS and CDR2 is YFSETQ. For the CDR3, the DNA is TGCGCCAGCAGCTTCGGACAGGGGGCGAGTGGCTACACCTTC. As protein: CASSFGQGASGYTF.

This clonotype was observed a few times. This chain links TRBV6-5 with TRBJ1-2, with 8 bases lining up with TRBD1. V gave up 2 bases and J gave up 3 bases; unmatched junction bases: 17. This CDR3 contains 19 residues. CDR1 is MNHEY, CDR2 SVGAGI, per germline. The CDR3 protein is CASSYQLGSGGLAHYGYTF. Here the CDR3 DNA reads TGTGCCAGCAGTTACCAATTGGGTTCAGGGGGCTTAGCTCACTATGGCTACACCTTC.

The chain couples TRBV5-1 to TRBJ2-7; the match to TRBD1 covers 7 bases. Germline assignment: CDR1 SGHRS and CDR2 YFSETQ. The trim removed 0 bases at V and 4 bases at J, leaving 19 bases unmatched. This CDR3 comprises 19 residues. The CDR3 nucleotides are TGCGCCAGCAGCTTGGTCGGGACCATAAGACAGGGTTTGGGTTACGAGCAGTACTTC. Translated, it gives CASSLVGTIRQGLGYEQYF.

The chain links TRBV2 to TRBJ2-1, with 7 bases fitting TRBD2. V lost 2 bases and J lost 8; bases outside the gene matches: 9. There are 15 residues in the CDR3. Germline loops: CDR1 SNHLY, CDR2 FYNNEI. The CDR3 DNA reads TGTGCCAGCAGTGAAAGTAGCGGGCTTGGCGATGAGCAGTTCTTC. It codes for CASSESSGLGDEQFF.

This clonotype was seen only a few times. V and J are TRBV5-6 and TRBJ2-3; 7 bases agree with TRBD2. V dropped 4 bases and J dropped 1; count of bases not matched to a gene: 9. In germline, CDR1 is SGHDT, CDR2 YYEEEE. This CDR3 comprises 16 residues. CDR3 DNA: TGTGCCAGCAGCCCTAGCGGAGGACGACGCACAGATACGCAGTATTTT. This encodes CASSPSGGRRTDTQYF.

This clonotype was counted a few times. This chain uses TRBV29-1 with TRBJ1-5; D remains unclear. Trimming took 1 base from V and 0 from J, leaving 10 bases between them. Germline loops: CDR1 SQVTM, CDR2 ANQGSEA. This CDR3 has 15 residues. DNA of the CDR3: TGCAGCGTTGAAGCTGAGGCCTATAGCAATCAGCCCCAGCATTTT. It is translated as CSVEAEAYSNQPQHF.

Worth noting for this clonotype: One junction end disagrees with the germline gene, perhaps due to a read error. The chain uses TRBV29-1 and TRBJ2-3; D possibly corresponds to TRBD2 (6 bases). The CDR3 extends over 15 amino acids. Per germline, CDR1 SQVTM and CDR2 ANQGSEA. For the CDR3, the DNA is TGCAGCGTTGGGTCTGGGCTAGCGAGCACGGATACGCAGTATTTT. Amino acids: CSVGSGLASTDTQYF.

This clonotype turned up a few times. DNA of the CDR3: TGTGCCAGCAGCTTGGGTAGCGGGAGTATCGCTGACTACGAGCAGTACTTC. Protein product: CASSLGSGSIADYEQYF. The V call is TRBV5-5, the J call TRBJ2-7, with 9 bases aligning to TRBD2. Germline loops: CDR1 SGHKS, CDR2 YYEKEE (reference sequence). V was pared by 0 bases and J by 3 bases, with 10 bases of the junction left unmatched. The CDR3 runs to 17 residues.

The sample holds one count of this clonotype. The chain is built from TRBV10-3 and TRBJ1-5; 9 nucleotides line up with TRBD1. Germline V gene lookup returns CDR1 ENHRY and CDR2 SYGVKD. V shed 3 bases and J 1 base; nucleotides not matched to a gene: 4. This CDR3 has 16 residues. CDR3 sequence: CAISDGDRASNQPQHF. The DNA for the CDR3 is TGTGCCATCAGTGACGGGGACAGGGCAAGCAATCAGCCCCAGCATTTT.

The genes are TRBV5-1 and TRBJ1-4; D call uncertain. CDR1 is SGHRS, CDR2 YFSETQ, per germline. This CDR3 region has 17 residues. The V end was cut by 0 bases, the J end by 7 bases, with 19 bases between. The CDR3 coding sequence is TGCGCCAGCAGCTTGGGACCTCTGACACGCCAAGTTGAAAAACTGTTTTTT. Translating it yields CASSLGPLTRQVEKLFF.

As for this clonotype: A much larger clone differs by one base, so this may be a read error. This chain uses TRBV10-3 with TRBJ2-5; no firm D call. The last part of the DNA fits TRBJ2-7 better; the J call may be wrong. The CDR3 loop spans 12 amino acids. Germline loops: CDR1 ENHRY, CDR2 SYGVKD. The CDR3 DNA reads as TGTGCCATCAGTAACGAGCCCTACGAGCAGTACTTC. Translating gives CAISNEPYEQYF.

This clonotype was observed a few times. The V and J genes are TRBV24-1 and TRBJ2-2; 9 nucleotides agree with TRBD2. Germline CDR1 KGHDR, CDR2 SFDVKD. This CDR3 is built from 17 residues. After removal of 4 bases from V and 0 bases from J, the junction contained 5 bases not matched to a gene. The CDR3 region has the DNA TGTGCCACCAGTGACCCCGCTAGCGGGACGAACACCGGGGAGCTGTTTTTT. It encodes CATSDPASGTNTGELFF.

This clonotype was observed a handful of times. The chain is built from TRBV20-1 and TRBJ2-3; D call uncertain. CDR3 length equals 11 residues. Trimming left V 8 bases short and J 6 bases short, with 12 bases between. Germline lookup yields CDR1 DFQATT and CDR2 SNEGSKA (reference sequence). CDR3 sequence: CSRVIGDTQYF. The CDR3 coding sequence is TGCAGTCGGGTTATTGGTGATACGCAGTATTTT.

The chain is built from TRBV24-1 and TRBJ2-7, with 9 bases identical to TRBD1. Trimming cost V 4 bases and J 6 bases; bases outside gene matches: 9. The CDR3 spans 15 residues. Germline V gene data show CDR1 as KGHDR and CDR2 as SFDVKD. CDR3 amino acids: CATSDPTGGTVEQYF. Here the CDR3 DNA reads TGTGCCACCAGTGACCCGACAGGGGGGACGGTCGAGCAGTACTTC.

The V gene is TRBV12-3 or TRBV12-4, the J gene TRBJ2-7; perhaps TRBD2 as D (7 bases). The CDR3 spans 15 residues. V was shortened by 7 bases and J by 3 bases, with 19 bases between the two germline ends. The CDR3 here is CASNNRGAIDYEQYF. CDR3 sequence (DNA): TGTGCCAGCAACAATCGGGGGGCCATTGACTACGAGCAGTACTTC.